A single T cell receptor (beta chain) is shown here with its context. TCRdb keeps only in-frame clones here, not all; method: immunoSEQ multiplex PCR. This table has around 200,000 clones, about 86% appearing once. This sample stems from a study of cytomegalovirus exposure and HLA in healthy donors. Per the germline V gene, CDR1 is SGHDT and CDR2 is YYEEEE. Losses at the gene ends were 4 bases for V and 0 bases for J; bases not matched to a gene: 6. The CDR3 contains 15 residues. The J gene is TRBJ1-1, the V gene TRBV5-6, with 7 positions matching TRBD1. The sample consisted of PBMCs. This sequence was found in a woman between 18 and 29 years old in good health and CMV-seronegative. The CDR3 protein is CASSPGQAMNTEAFF. The CDR3 DNA follows: TGTGCCAGCAGCCCCGGACAGGCCATGAACACTGAAGCTTTCTTT.